These T cell receptor beta chains were read from a single sample in a study of chemoradiotherapy in HPV16-positive cancers. The table came from immunoSEQ multiplex PCR; TCRdb's copy has only in-frame clones and leaves some out. The sample holds tens of thousands of clones, nearly 90% seen once. The sample here was blood, taken from a patient who underwent chemoradiotherapy. The receptors come from a human donor with HPV-associated anogenital cancer. Both conserved end residues are part of each CDR3. D genes are given only for firm matches. Clone size is shown for a subset of rows, as once, few, many or a class of expanded clone.

V	size	D	J	CDR3	DNA
TRBV30	NA	NA	TRBJ2-7	CAWSTGRVYEQYF	TGTGCCTGGAGCACAGGCAGGGTGTACGAGCAGTACTTC
TRBV6-5	NA	TRBD1	TRBJ1-5	CASSSGQGANNQPQHF	TGTGCCAGCAGTTCTGGACAGGGGGCTAACAATCAGCCCCAGCATTTT
TRBV11-1	few	TRBD2	TRBJ2-2	CASRLGTSGITGELFF	TGTGCCAGCAGGCTCGGGACTAGCGGTATAACCGGGGAGCTGTTTTTT
TRBV5-6	NA	NA	TRBJ1-2	CASSLWGEGYTF	TGTGCCAGCAGCTTGTGGGGTGAGGGCTACACCTTC
TRBV23-1	NA	NA	TRBJ1-5	CASSQSIGTPRGNQPQHF	TGCGCCAGCAGTCAATCGATCGGGACGCCTCGAGGCAATCAGCCCCAGCATTTT
TRBV2	NA	NA	TRBJ1-5	CASSRGQPQHF	TGTGCCAGCAGTCGGGGTCAGCCCCAGCATTTT
TRBV7-3	NA	NA	TRBJ2-1	CASSIPGSAFGEQFF	TGTGCCAGCAGCATTCCCGGGTCCGCCTTTGGTGAGCAGTTCTTC
TRBV19	NA	NA	TRBJ1-3	CASRPGAGNTIYF	TGTGCCAGTAGACCAGGGGCTGGAAACACCATATATTTT
TRBV7-2	NA	NA	TRBJ2-3	CASSLETGTQYF	TGTGCCAGCAGCTTAGAAACTGGTACGCAGTATTTT
TRBV19	NA	NA	TRBJ1-5	CASRQDSVSNQPQHF	TGTGCCAGTCGCCAGGACAGTGTGAGTAATCAGCCCCAGCATTTT
TRBV9	NA	NA	TRBJ2-3	CASTSRGQITDTQYF	TGTGCCAGCACCTCCAGAGGACAGATAACAGATACGCAGTATTTT
TRBV7-6	NA	TRBD2	TRBJ2-2	CASSLALSGRANTGELFF	TGTGCCAGCAGCTTAGCCTTAAGCGGGAGGGCAAACACCGGGGAGCTGTTTTTT
TRBV5-6	NA	NA	TRBJ1-3	CARSPGLGSGNTIYF	TGTGCCAGAAGCCCGGGACTGGGCTCTGGAAACACCATATATTTT
TRBV25-1	once	TRBD1	TRBJ1-2	CASSETGTGLNYGYTF	TGTGCCAGCAGTGAAACTGGGACAGGGCTTAACTATGGCTACACCTTC
TRBV18	once	TRBD2	TRBJ2-4	CASSPPGGGIQYF	TGTGCCAGCTCACCACCGGGGGGGGGCATTCAGTACTTC
TRBV4-3	once	TRBD1	TRBJ1-4	CASSQDRGAELEKLFF	TGCGCCAGCAGCCAGGACAGGGGCGCGGAGCTTGAAAAACTGTTTTTT
TRBV7-2	NA	NA	TRBJ1-2	CASSLPEYNYGYTF	TGTGCCAGCAGCTTACCAGAGTATAACTATGGCTACACCTTC
TRBV7-8	NA	NA	TRBJ2-1	CASSPRARSSYNEQFF	TGTGCCAGCAGCCCTCGAGCTAGGAGCTCCTACAATGAGCAGTTCTTC
TRBV7-9	once	TRBD2	TRBJ2-1	CASSYSGSGVEQFF	TGTGCCAGCAGCTATAGCGGGTCCGGGGTTGAGCAGTTCTTC